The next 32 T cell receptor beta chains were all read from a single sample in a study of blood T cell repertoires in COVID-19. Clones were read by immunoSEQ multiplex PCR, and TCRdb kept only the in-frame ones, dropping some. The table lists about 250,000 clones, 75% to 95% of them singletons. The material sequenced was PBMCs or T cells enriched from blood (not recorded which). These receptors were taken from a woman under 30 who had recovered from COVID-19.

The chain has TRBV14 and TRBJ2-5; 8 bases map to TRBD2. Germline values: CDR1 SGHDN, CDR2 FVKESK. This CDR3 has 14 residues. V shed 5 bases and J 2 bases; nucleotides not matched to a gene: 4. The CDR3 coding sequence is TGTGCCAGCAGCTACGGGGGGGTGCAAGAGACCCAGTACTTC. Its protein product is CASSYGGVQETQYF. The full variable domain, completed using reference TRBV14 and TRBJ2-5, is EAGVTQFPSHSVIEKGQTVTLRCDPISGHDNLYWYRRVMGKEIKFLLHFVKESKQDESGMPNNRFLAERTGGTYSTLKVQPAELEDSGVYFCASSYGGVQETQYFGPGTRLLVL.

The DNA of the CDR3 is TGTGCCAGCAGCTTAGTCGGTCTGGGCCGCTACGAGCAGTACTTC. It is translated as CASSLVGLGRYEQYF. This chain joins TRBV7-9 and TRBJ2-7; D is ambiguous. V was clipped by 1 base and J by 3 bases, with 13 bases between them. The length of the CDR3 is 15 residues. CDR1 is SEHNR, CDR2 FQNEAQ, per germline (reference sequence).

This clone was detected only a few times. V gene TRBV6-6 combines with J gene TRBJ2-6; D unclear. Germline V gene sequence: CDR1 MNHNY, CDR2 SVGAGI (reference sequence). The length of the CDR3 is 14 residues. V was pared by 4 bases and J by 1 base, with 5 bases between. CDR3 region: CASSLSSGANVLTF. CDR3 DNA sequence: TGTGCCAGCAGTTTGTCTTCTGGGGCCAACGTCCTGACTTTC.

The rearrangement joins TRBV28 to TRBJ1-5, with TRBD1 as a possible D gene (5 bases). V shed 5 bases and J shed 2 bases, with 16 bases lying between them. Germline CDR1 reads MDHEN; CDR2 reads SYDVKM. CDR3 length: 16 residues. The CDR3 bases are TGTGCCAGCAGTCCGATGACGCTCAGGGGCAATCAGCCCCAGCATTTT. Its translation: CASSPMTLRGNQPQHF.

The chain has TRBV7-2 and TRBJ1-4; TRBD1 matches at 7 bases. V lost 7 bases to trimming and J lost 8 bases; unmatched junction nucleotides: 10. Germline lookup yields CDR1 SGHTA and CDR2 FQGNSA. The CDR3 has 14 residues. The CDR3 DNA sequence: TGTGCCAGCACCCCGACAGGGCCGAAAGAAAAACTGTTTTTT. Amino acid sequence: CASTPTGPKEKLFF.

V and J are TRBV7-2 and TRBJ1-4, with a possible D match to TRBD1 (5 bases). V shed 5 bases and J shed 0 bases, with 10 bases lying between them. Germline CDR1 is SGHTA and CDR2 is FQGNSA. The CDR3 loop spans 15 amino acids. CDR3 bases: TGTGCCAGCAGCCCCACAGGAACAACTAATGAAAAACTGTTTTTT. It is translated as CASSPTGTTNEKLFF.

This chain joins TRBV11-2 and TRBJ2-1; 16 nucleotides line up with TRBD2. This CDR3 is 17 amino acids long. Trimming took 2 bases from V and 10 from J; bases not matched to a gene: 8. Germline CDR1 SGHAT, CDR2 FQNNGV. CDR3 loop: CASSLHGTSGRGGEQFF. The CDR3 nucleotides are TGTGCCAGCAGCTTACACGGGACTAGCGGGAGGGGAGGCGAGCAGTTCTTC.

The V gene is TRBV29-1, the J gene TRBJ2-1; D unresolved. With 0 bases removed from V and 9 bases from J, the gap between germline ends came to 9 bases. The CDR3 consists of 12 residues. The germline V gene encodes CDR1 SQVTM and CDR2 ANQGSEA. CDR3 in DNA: TGCAGCGTTGAAGACGCGTCGGTTGAGCAGTTCTTC. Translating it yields CSVEDASVEQFF.

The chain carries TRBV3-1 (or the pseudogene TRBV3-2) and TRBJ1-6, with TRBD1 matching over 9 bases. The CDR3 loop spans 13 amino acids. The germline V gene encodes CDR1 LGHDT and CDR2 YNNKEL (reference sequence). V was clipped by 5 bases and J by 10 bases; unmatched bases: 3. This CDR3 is CASSAGQGSPLHF. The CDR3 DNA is TGTGCCAGCAGCGCGGGACAGGGCTCACCCCTCCACTTT.

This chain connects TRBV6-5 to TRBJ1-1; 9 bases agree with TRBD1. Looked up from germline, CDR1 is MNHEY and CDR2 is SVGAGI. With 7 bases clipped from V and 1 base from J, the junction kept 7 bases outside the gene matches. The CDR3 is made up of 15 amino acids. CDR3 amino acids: CASISTGGGNTEAFF. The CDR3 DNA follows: TGTGCCAGCATTTCAACAGGGGGCGGGAACACTGAAGCTTTCTTT.

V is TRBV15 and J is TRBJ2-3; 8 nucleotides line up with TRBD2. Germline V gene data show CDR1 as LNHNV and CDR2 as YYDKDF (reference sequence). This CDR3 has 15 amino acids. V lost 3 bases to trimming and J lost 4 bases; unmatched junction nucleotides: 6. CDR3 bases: TGTGCCACCAGCAGGGCCGGGGGGGGCTCAGATACGCAGTATTTT. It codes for CATSRAGGGSDTQYF. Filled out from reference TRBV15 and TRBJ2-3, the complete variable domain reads DAMVIQNPRYQVTQFGKPVTLSCSQTLNHNVMYWYQQKSSQAPKLLFHYYDKDFNNEADTPDNFQSRRPNTSFCFLDIRSPGLGDTAMYLCATSRAGGGSDTQYFGPGTRLTVL.

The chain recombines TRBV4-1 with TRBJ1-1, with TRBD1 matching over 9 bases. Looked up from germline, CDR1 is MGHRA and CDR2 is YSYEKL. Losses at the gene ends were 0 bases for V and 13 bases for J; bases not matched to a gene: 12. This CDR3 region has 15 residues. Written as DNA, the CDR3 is TGCGCCAGCAGCCAAGATTCGGGGACAGGGCTAGTAGGTTTCTTT. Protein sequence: CASSQDSGTGLVGFF.

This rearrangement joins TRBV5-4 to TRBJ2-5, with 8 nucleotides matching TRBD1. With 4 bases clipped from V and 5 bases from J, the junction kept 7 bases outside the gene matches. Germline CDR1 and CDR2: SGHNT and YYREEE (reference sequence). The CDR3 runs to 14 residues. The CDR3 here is CASSPRTGTETQYF. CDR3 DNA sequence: TGTGCCAGCAGCCCCCGGACAGGGACGGAGACCCAGTACTTC.

The CDR3 sequence is CASSWGRGWEQYF. The CDR3 bases are TGTGCCAGCAGCTGGGGCAGGGGTTGGGAGCAGTACTTC. This chain joins TRBV5-6 and TRBJ2-7; possibly TRBD1 for D (6 bases). The CDR3 is 13 residues long. V shed 3 bases and J shed 7 bases, with 14 bases lying between them. Germline CDR1 and CDR2: SGHDT and YYEEEE. Drawing the rest from reference TRBV5-6 and TRBJ2-7, the complete variable domain is DAGVTQSPTHLIKTRGQQVTLRCSPKSGHDTVSWYQQALGQGPQFIFQYYEEEERQRGNFPDRFSGHQFPNYSSELNVNALLLGDSALYLCASSWGRGWEQYFGPGTRLTVT.

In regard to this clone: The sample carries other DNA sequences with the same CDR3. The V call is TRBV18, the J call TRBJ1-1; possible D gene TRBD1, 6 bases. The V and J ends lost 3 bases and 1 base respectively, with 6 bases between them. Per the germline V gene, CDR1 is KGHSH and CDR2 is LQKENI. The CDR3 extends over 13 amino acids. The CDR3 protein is CASSPGQNTEAFF. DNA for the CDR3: TGTGCCAGCTCACCGGGACAGAACACTGAAGCTTTCTTT.

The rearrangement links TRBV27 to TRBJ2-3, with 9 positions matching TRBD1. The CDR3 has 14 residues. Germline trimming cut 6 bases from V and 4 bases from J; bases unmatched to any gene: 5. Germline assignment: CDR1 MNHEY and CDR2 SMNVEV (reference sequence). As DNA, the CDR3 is TGTGCCAGCAGCCGGGACAGGGTCGCAGATACGCAGTATTTT. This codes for CASSRDRVADTQYF.

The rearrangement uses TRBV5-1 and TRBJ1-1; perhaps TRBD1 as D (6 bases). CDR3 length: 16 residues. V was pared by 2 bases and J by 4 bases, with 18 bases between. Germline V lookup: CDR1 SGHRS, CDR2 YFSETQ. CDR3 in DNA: TGCGCCAGCAGCTTTCTCCGTCATCCCAGGGGCACTGAAGCTTTCTTT. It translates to CASSFLRHPRGTEAFF.

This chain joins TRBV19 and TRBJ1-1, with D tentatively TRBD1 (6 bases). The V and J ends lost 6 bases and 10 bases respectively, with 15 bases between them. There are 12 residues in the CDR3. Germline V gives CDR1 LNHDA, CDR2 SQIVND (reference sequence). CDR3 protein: CASRKTGSAAFF. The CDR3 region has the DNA TGTGCCAGTAGGAAGACAGGTTCCGCAGCTTTCTTT.

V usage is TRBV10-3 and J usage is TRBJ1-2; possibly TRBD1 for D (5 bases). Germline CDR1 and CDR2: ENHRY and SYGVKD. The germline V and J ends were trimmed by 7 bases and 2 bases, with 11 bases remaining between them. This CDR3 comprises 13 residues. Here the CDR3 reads CAIKGPGNYGYTF. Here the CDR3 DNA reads TGTGCCATCAAAGGGCCAGGGAACTATGGCTACACCTTC.

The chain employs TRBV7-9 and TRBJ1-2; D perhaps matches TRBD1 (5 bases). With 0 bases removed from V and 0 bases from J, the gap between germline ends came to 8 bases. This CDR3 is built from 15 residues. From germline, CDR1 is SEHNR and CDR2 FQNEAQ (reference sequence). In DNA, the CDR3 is TGTGCCAGCAGCTTAGCGCAGGGCCCTAACTATGGCTACACCTTC. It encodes CASSLAQGPNYGYTF. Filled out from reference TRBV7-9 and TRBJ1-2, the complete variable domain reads DTGVSQNPRHKITKRGQNVTFRCDPISEHNRLYWYRQTLGQGPEFLTYFQNEAQLEKSRLLSDRFSAERPKGSFSTLEIQRTEQGDSAMYLCASSLAQGPNYGYTFGSGTRLTVV.

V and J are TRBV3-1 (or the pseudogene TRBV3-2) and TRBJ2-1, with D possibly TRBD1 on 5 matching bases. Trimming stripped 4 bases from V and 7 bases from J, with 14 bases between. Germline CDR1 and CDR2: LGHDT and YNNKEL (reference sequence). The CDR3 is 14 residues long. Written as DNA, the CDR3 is TGTGCCAGCAGCCCGAAACTAACAGGAAATGAGCAGTTCTTC. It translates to CASSPKLTGNEQFF.

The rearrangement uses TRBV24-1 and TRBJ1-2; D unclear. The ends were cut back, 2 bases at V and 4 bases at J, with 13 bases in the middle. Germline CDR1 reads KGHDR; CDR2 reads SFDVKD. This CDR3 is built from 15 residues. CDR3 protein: CATSDSFAGSYGYTF. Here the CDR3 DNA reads TGTGCCACCAGTGATTCGTTCGCAGGTAGCTATGGCTACACCTTC.

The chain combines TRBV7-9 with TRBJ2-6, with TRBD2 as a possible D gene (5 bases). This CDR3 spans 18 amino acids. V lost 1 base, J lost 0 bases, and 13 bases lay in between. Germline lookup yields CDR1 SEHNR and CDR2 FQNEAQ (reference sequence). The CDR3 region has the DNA TGTGCCAGCAGCTTAGGAGCGGCTTTGTACTCTGGGGCCAACGTCCTGACTTTC. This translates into CASSLGAALYSGANVLTF.

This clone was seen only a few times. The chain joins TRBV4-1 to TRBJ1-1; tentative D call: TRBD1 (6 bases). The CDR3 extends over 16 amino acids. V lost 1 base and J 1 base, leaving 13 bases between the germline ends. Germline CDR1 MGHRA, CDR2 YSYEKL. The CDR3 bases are TGCGCCAGCAGCCAAGGGGGGGGCAGAAAGAACACTGAAGCTTTCTTT. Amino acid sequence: CASSQGGGRKNTEAFF.

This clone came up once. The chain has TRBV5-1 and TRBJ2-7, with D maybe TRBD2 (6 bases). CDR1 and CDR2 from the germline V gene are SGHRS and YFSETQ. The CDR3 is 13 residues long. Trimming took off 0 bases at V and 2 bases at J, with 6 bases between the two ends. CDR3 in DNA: TGCGCCAGCAGCTTGGGGGAGGCCTACGAGCAGTACTTC. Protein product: CASSLGEAYEQYF.

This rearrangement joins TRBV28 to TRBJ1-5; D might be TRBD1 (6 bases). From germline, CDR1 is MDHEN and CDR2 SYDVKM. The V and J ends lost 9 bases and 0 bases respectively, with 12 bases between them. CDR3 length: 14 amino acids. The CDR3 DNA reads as TGTGCCAGTATGACGACAGGTAGCAATCAGCCCCAGCATTTT. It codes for CASMTTGSNQPQHF.

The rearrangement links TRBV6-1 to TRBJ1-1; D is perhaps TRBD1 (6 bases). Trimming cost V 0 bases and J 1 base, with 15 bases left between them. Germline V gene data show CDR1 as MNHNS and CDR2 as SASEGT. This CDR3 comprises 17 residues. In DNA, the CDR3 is TGTGCCAGCAGTGAAGCCTGGCTTACACAGGGGAACACTGAAGCTTTCTTT. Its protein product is CASSEAWLTQGNTEAFF.

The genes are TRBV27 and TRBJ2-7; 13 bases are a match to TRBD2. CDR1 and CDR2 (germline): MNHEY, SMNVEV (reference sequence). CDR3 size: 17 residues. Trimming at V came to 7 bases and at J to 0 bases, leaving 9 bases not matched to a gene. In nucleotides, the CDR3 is TGTGCCAGCACAACCGGACTAGCGGGGGAGAGCTCCTACGAGCAGTACTTC. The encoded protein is CASTTGLAGESSYEQYF.

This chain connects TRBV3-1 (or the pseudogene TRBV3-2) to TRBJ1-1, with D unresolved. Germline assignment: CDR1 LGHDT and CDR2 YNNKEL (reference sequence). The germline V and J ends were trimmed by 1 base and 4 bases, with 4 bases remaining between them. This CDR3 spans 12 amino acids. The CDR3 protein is CASSQVGTEAFF. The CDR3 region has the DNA TGTGCCAGCAGCCAAGTCGGCACTGAAGCTTTCTTT.

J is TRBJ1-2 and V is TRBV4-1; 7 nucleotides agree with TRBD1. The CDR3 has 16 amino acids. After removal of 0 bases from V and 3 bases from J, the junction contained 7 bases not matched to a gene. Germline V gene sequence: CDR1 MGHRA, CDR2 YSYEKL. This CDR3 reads CASSQDKGQPHYGYTF. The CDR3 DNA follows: TGCGCCAGCAGCCAAGACAAGGGACAGCCGCACTATGGCTACACCTTC.

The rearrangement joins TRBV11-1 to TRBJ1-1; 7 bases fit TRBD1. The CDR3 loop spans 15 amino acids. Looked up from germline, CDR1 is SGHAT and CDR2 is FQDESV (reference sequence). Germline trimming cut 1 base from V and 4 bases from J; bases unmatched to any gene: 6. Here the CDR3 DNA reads TGTGCCAGCAGCTTAGACGACAGGGAAGGCACTGAAGCTTTCTTT. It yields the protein CASSLDDREGTEAFF.

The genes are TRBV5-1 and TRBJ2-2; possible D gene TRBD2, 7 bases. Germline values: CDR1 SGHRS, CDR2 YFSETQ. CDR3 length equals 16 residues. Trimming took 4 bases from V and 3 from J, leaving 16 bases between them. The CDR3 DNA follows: TGCGCCAGCAGCCCCTTAACAGGGAGGGACACCGGGGAGCTGTTTTTT. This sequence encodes CASSPLTGRDTGELFF. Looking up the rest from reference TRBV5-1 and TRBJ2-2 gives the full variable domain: KAGVTQTPRYLIKTRGQQVTLSCSPISGHRSVSWYQQTPGQGLQFLFEYFSETQRNKGNFPGRFSGRQFSNSRSEMNVSTLELGDSALYLCASSPLTGRDTGELFFGEGSRLTVL.